This T cell receptor beta chain originates from a study of T cell responses to AZD1222 COVID-19 vaccine. Study details: Samples with a second dose at about 4 or about 12 weeks were pooled together. Findings of the study overall: Variant regions that are unmutated are reportedly the target of nearly half of spike-specific TCRs. Spike-specific TCR breadth rose after two AZD1222 doses, and depth rose as well. Among those given AZD1222, only 6 or 7 were seropositive at baseline.

Assay: immunoSEQ multiplex PCR; the TCRdb copy retains only in-frame clones and omits some. Of around 170,000 clones in the sample, approximately 91% were seen once. On this clone itself: The antigen is undetermined.

CDR3 length: 12 amino acids. The germline CDR1 and CDR2 sequences are KGHDR and SFDVKD. V lost 3 bases to trimming and J lost 4 bases, with 6 bases between them. The TCR was taken from an adult in good health. This specimen consisted of peripheral blood, obtained on day 0 of AZD1222 vaccination. The chain couples TRBV24-1 to TRBJ2-7; maybe TRBD2 (5 bases). The CDR3: CATSDPGYEQYF. CDR3 bases: TGTGCCACCAGTGATCCGGGATACGAGCAGTACTTC.